Included here is one TCR beta chain sequence, with context. Its antigen is unknown. The sample comes from a study of early T cells in non-severe SARS-CoV-2 infection. For the study at large: Bulk RNA from unsorted whole blood was sequenced; chains were unpaired. Whole-study findings and limits: VDJdb-based annotation leaned toward anti-spike CD8 responses and missed private and CD4 specificities.

Attachment of unique molecular identifiers to individual cDNA molecules was performed. TCRdb used MiXCR to reprocess the 5' RACE reads, holding one entry per CDR3 protein. The table includes roughly 110,000 distinct CDR3 sequences, around 10% detected once. This sequence was found in an adult who was a healthcare worker with PCR-confirmed SARS-CoV-2 infection or an uninfected control (not recorded which). Sample: whole blood.

The CDR3 loop reads CAWIWDRANTGELFF. Here the CDR3 DNA reads TGTGCCTGGATTTGGGACCGAGCGAACACCGGGGAGCTGTTTTTT. V and J are TRBV30 and TRBJ2-2; D is possibly TRBD1 or TRBD2 (5 bases each). Germline V lookup: CDR1 GTSNPN, CDR2 SVGIG (reference sequence). V lost 4 bases to trimming and J lost 0 bases, with 12 bases between them. The CDR3 runs 15 residues.